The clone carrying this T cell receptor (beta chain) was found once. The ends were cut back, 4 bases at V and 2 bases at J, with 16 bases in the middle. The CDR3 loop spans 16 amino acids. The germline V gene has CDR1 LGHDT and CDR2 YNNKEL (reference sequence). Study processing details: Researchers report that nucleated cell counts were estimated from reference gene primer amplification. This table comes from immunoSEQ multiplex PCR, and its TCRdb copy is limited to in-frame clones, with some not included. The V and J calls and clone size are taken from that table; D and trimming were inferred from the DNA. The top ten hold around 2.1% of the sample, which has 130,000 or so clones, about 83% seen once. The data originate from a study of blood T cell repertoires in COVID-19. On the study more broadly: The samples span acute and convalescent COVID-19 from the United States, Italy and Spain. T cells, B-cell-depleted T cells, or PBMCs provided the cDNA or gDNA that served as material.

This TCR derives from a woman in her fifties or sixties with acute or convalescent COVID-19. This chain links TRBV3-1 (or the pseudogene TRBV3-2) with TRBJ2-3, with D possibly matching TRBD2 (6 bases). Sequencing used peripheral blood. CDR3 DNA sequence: TGTGCCAGCAGCCCGGTCCGGGGCGGGACCACAGATACGCAGTATTTT. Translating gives CASSPVRGGTTDTQYF.